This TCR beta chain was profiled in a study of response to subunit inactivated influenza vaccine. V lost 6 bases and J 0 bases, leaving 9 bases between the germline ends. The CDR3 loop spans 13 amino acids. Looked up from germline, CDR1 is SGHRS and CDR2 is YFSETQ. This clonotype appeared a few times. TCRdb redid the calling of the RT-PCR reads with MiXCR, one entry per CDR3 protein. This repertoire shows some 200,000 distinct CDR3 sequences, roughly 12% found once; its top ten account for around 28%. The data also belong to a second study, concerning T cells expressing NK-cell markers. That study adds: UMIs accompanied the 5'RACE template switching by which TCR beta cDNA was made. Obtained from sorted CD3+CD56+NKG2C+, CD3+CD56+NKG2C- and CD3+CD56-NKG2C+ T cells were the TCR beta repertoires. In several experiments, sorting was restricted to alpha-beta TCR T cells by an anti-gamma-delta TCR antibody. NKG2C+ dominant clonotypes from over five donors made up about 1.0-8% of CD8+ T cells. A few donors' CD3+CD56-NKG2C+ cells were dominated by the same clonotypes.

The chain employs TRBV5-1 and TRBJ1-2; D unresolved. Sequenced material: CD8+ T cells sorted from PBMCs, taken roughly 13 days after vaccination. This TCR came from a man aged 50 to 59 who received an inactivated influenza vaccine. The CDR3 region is CASKDRANYGYTF. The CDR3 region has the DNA TGCGCCAGCAAGGACCGGGCTAACTATGGCTACACCTTC.